This T cell receptor (beta chain) was recovered during a study of regulatory T cells in long-lasting Graves disease. Whole-study results and caveats: TCR diversity was lower in persistent than newly diagnosed Graves' disease. Newly diagnosed disease favored TRBV20-1 and TRBJ2-1 over persistent disease.

Between the trimmed V and J ends, which lost 0 bases and 8 bases, there was a span of 9 bases. CDR1 and CDR2 (germline): SGDLS, YYNGEE. This CDR3 comprises 14 residues. Building of the TCR beta libraries involved iRepertoire HTBI primers and Arm-PCR of CDR3 regions. Original analysis: The samples yielded approximately 62 TRBV and roughly 15 TRBJ segments. TCRdb re-analysed the multiplex PCR reads in MiXCR, keeping a single row per CDR3 protein. TCRdb, not the authors, supplied the V and J calls. This table holds about 620,000 distinct CDR3 sequences, approximately 15% found once. This clonotype was seen many times. Its target is unknown. As to time point: newly diagnosed GD, antithyroid drugs for less than 3 months. PBMC RNA was the source of the TCR library. A further study also used this sample, focusing on T cells in Graves' hyperthyroidism and ophthalmopathy. This second study notes: A set of HTBI primers served as the primers for a first-round RT-PCR of the TCR CDR3.

The V call is TRBV9, the J call TRBJ1-6; perhaps TRBD1 as D (5 bases). The sample was peripheral blood mononuclear cells (PBMCs), taken at new diagnosis, from a patient treated with antithyroid drugs. This receptor was taken from a woman aged 30 to 39 with Graves disease. In DNA, the CDR3 is TGTGCCAGCAGCGTAGCACAGGCGGATTCACCCCTCCACTTT. Its translation: CASSVAQADSPLHF. Full variable domain (outside the CDR3, taken from reference TRBV9 and TRBJ1-6): DSGVTQTPKHLITATGQRVTLRCSPRSGDLSVYWYQQSLDQGLQFLIQYYNGEERAKGNILERFSAQQFPDLHSELNLSSLELGDSALYFCASSVAQADSPLHFGNGTRLTVT.